The clone carrying this T cell receptor (beta chain) was counted between two and nine times. Its antigen remains unidentified. A minimum of 5 micrograms of total RNA was extracted per sample. A J-beta primer mix and a sample-barcoded 5' primer were used in a second PCR of roughly 6 to 11 cycles. Tags on each cDNA molecule came from a template-switch adaptor with 12 random nucleotides. In TCRdb, the 5' RACE reads were re-called with MiXCR into one record per CDR3 protein. The sample has 700,000 to 900,000 distinct CDR3 sequences; roughly 26% are singletons. This specimen comes from a study of blood T cells in healthy people across ages. Study outcomes and limitations: Naive T cell percentage showed a strong correlation with TCR beta diversity.

The V and J ends lost 5 bases and 8 bases respectively, with 22 bases between them. The CDR3 length is 16 residues. Germline V gene lookup returns CDR1 PRHDT and CDR2 FYEKMQ (reference sequence). These same data were also listed under a study on T cells of mothers and their children. That source notes: Nobody spotted any persistent microchimeric T cell clones.

Sequenced input: blood. This clonotype originated in a boy under 18 in good health. The J gene is TRBJ2-1, the V gene TRBV13, with a tentative D call TRBD2 (6 bases). The DNA of the CDR3 is TGTGCCAGCAGCCAACCTCGCGGGGCAATCTTGGATGAGCAGTTCTTC. Amino acids: CASSQPRGAILDEQFF.